Given below is one T cell receptor (beta chain) in context. Its antigen is not known. These data are taken from a study of cytomegalovirus exposure and HLA in healthy donors. Unmatched junction bases numbered 4, after V lost 5 bases and J lost 0 bases. Germline V gives CDR1 SGHVS, CDR2 FNYEAQ. The CDR3 consists of 14 residues. Here immunoSEQ multiplex PCR was the method, and the copy in TCRdb shows in-frame clones only, minus some. The data show under 250,000 clones, with about 89% seen just once and roughly 1% held by the top ten. Study results and limitations: Most TCRs appeared rarely, but some public TCRs recurred in many donors. The study listed about 150 cytomegalovirus-associated TCR beta chains.

Specimen: PBMCs. This TCR was sampled from a woman under 30 in good health and CMV-seronegative. V and J are TRBV7-6 and TRBJ2-7, with 7 bases identical to TRBD1. The CDR3 DNA reads TGTGCCAGCAGCCCGAGGGACAGCTCCTACGAGCAGTACTTC. It translates to CASSPRDSSYEQYF. The variable domain in full, completed from reference TRBV7-6 and TRBJ2-7, reads GAGVSQSPRYKVTKRGQDVALRCDPISGHVSLYWYRQALGQGPEFLTYFNYEAQQDKSGLPNDRFSAERPEGSISTLTIQRTEQRDSAMYRCASSPRDSSYEQYFGPGTRLTVT.